The 8 T cell receptor beta chains given below trace back to one sample, sequenced in a study of early T cells in non-severe SARS-CoV-2 infection listed by TCRdb under 2021. Library generation was performed with 5' RACE. The run used a NextSeq 500. The public reads were quality trimmed at Q25 with fastp and then assembled into clones with MiXCR by TCRdb, keeping productive beta chains. Every entry covers one CDR3 protein and lists the most common genes and DNA from its rows. The table for this sample lists tens of thousands of distinct CDR3 sequences; roughly 7.1% of them were counted only once. Roughly 5.1% of the sample comes from the top ten. The sequencing sample was made of whole blood. These receptors originate from an adult who was a healthcare worker with PCR-confirmed SARS-CoV-2 infection or an uninfected control (not recorded which).

As to this clonotype: This may be a read error: a much more frequent sequence differs by one nucleotide. Since no conserved phenylalanine or tryptophan closes the CDR3, a read error is the likely cause. The chain combines TRBV24-1 with TRBJ2-1, with D possibly called TRBD1 or TRBD2 (5 bases each). V was pared by 5 bases and J by 4 bases, with 8 bases between. CDR3 length equals 13 residues. In germline, CDR1 is KGHDR, CDR2 SFDVKD. The CDR3 reads CATSAGPYNEQFS. CDR3 DNA: TGTGCCACCAGTGCGGGACCTTACAATGAGCAGTTCTCC.

This clonotype was picked up many times. This chain joins TRBV7-3 and TRBJ2-7; D possibly uses TRBD1 or TRBD2 (7 bases each). V lost 0 bases to trimming and J lost 5 bases, with 20 bases between them. CDR1 is SGHTA and CDR2 is FQGTGA in the germline V gene. The CDR3 sequence is 17 residues long. CDR3 loop: CASSLTGRDSPRHEQYF. CDR3 coding DNA: TGTGCCAGCAGCTTAACTGGGAGGGACAGCCCAAGACACGAGCAGTACTTC.

This clonotype has just a few counts. The V and J genes are TRBV29-1 and TRBJ1-1; D is undetermined. Germline V lookup: CDR1 SQVTM, CDR2 ANQGSEA. The CDR3 sequence is 13 residues long. V lost 3 bases and J lost 3, with 11 bases in between. CDR3 sequence reads: CSVDRGLDTEAFF. For the CDR3, the DNA is TGCAGCGTTGATCGGGGATTGGACACTGAAGCTTTCTTT.

This clonotype was detected ten times or more. The chain combines TRBV2 with TRBJ2-1; TRBD2 matches at 10 bases. J gave up 0 bases and V 11 bases, and 16 bases lay outside the gene matches. The CDR3 has 18 residues. Looked up from germline, CDR1 is SNHLY and CDR2 is FYNNEI. CDR3 DNA: TGTGCCGAGCAAGGCGGAGCGGGGGGGCACAGCTCCTACAATGAGCAGTTCTTC. Translated, it gives CAEQGGAGGHSSYNEQFF.

The chain joins TRBV5-6 to TRBJ2-7; D possibly matches TRBD1 or TRBD2 (5 bases each). The CDR3 totals 15 residues. Trimming stripped 4 bases from V and 6 bases from J, with 20 bases between. Germline lookup yields CDR1 SGHDT and CDR2 YYEEEE. DNA for the CDR3: TGTGCCAGCAGCATGCCGGGACCCCGGGCGCGCGAGCAGTACTTC. Encoded protein: CASSMPGPRAREQYF.

The chain carries TRBV7-9 and TRBJ2-2; 7 nucleotides align to TRBD2. Germline lookup yields CDR1 SEHNR and CDR2 FQNEAQ (reference sequence). V lost 3 bases to trimming and J lost 5 bases; unmatched junction nucleotides: 3. This CDR3 is built from 14 residues. The CDR3 nucleotides are TGTGCCAGCAGCTTGGGAGGGAAAACCGGGGAGCTGTTTTTT. This translates into CASSLGGKTGELFF.

This clonotype has at least ten counts. The rearrangement links TRBV7-6 to TRBJ2-7, with D hard to call. The CDR3 is 14 amino acids. Germline CDR1 SGHVS, CDR2 FNYEAQ. V was shortened by 0 bases and J by 0 bases, with 6 bases between the two germline ends. CDR3 coding DNA: TGTGCCAGCAGCTTAGCACGGATCTCCTACGAGCAGTACTTC. Its protein product is CASSLARISYEQYF.

This clonotype was counted only a few times. V gene TRBV27 combines with J gene TRBJ1-1; D is ambiguous. This CDR3 contains 15 residues. Germline CDR1 is MNHEY and CDR2 is SMNVEV (reference sequence). V dropped 4 bases and J dropped 0 bases, with 12 bases sitting between them. The CDR3 DNA is TGTGCCAGCAGTTCGCACGGCGTGATGAACACTGAAGCTTTCTTT. Translating gives CASSSHGVMNTEAFF.